This T cell receptor (beta chain) stems from a study of blood T cell repertoires in COVID-19. Study at large: Some COVID-19 samples were acute and others convalescent; all came from the United States, Italy and Spain. The analysed material was cDNA or gDNA that came from T cells, B-cell-depleted T cells, or PBMCs.

CDR1 LGHDT and CDR2 YNNKEL come from the germline V gene (reference sequence). The length of the CDR3 is 16 residues. With V trimmed by 4 bases and J by 5 bases, 12 bases remained unmatched. In the authors' workflow: Amplification of reference gene primers provided the estimated nucleated cell counts. Profiled with immunoSEQ multiplex PCR; TCRdb holds only in-frame clones, not every one. That table gives V, J and clone size, and the DNA gave D and trimming. Of 120,000 or so clones detected, approximately 82% appear once; the ten largest clones hold approximately 3.9%. The chain employs TRBV3-1 (or the pseudogene TRBV3-2) and TRBJ2-7, with 9 bases fitting TRBD1. This TCR was sampled from a woman aged 80 or older with acute or convalescent COVID-19. Source material: peripheral blood. CDR3 bases: TGTGCCAGCAGCCCAGGGGGACAGGGTATATTCCACGAGCAGTACTTC. Its translation: CASSPGGQGIFHEQYF.